The 29 T cell receptor beta chains in this list originate from one sample, sequenced in a study of OX40 agonist ivuxolimab in advanced cancers. Sequencing used immunoSEQ multiplex PCR; TCRdb keeps in-frame clones, though not all of them. The profile shows approximately 94,000 clones, more than 85% of them singletons. The sample was CD4+ or CD8+ T cells sorted from blood, taken in a trial of the OX40 agonist ivuxolimab. Every receptor here comes from an adult with an advanced solid tumor such as melanoma, head and neck, liver or kidney cancer.

This chain connects TRBV4-1 to TRBJ2-5; no reliable D call. The CDR3 contains 16 residues. Trimming took 1 base from V and 2 from J, leaving 14 bases between them. Germline V gene lookup returns CDR1 MGHRA and CDR2 YSYEKL. DNA for the CDR3: TGCGCCAGCAGCCAAGTAAACCTGGCAGCTCAAGAGACCCAGTACTTC. Translation gives CASSQVNLAAQETQYF.

The chain recombines TRBV4-3 with TRBJ1-1, with a weak D call TRBD1 (5 bases). Germline CDR1 and CDR2: LGHNA and YSLEER. The length of the CDR3 is 14 residues. Trimming shortened V by 0 bases and J by 5 bases, and 10 bases separated the two germline ends. The CDR3 protein is CASSQEGEVTEAFF. The DNA of the CDR3 is TGCGCCAGCAGCCAAGAGGGGGAGGTGACTGAAGCTTTCTTT.

There are a few counts of this clone. The V gene is TRBV21-1, the J gene TRBJ1-1; TRBD1 is taken as the D call from the table, unchecked against the DNA. TRBV21-1 is noted as a pseudogene. The length of the CDR3 is 13 residues. The CDR3 reads CASSKDGTSEAFF. CDR3 nucleotides: TGTGCCAGCAGCAAAGACGGGACAAGCGAAGCTTTCTTT.

This sequence joins TRBV27 and TRBJ1-4; D is perhaps TRBD1 (5 bases). V lost 4 bases and J 10 bases, leaving 16 bases between the germline ends. CDR1 MNHEY and CDR2 SMNVEV come from the germline V gene (reference sequence). The CDR3 length is 14 residues. The CDR3 is CASSSRVGALKLFF. The CDR3 nucleotides are TGTGCCAGCAGTTCCAGGGTAGGCGCTTTAAAACTGTTTTTT. Full variable domain (remainder filled in from reference TRBV27 and TRBJ1-4): EAQVTQNPRYLITVTGKKLTVTCSQNMNHEYMSWYRQDPGLGLRQIYYSMNVEVTDKGDVPEGYKVSRKEKRNFPLILESPSPNQTSLYFCASSSRVGALKLFFGSGTQLSVL.

This chain links TRBV19 with TRBJ2-7; D is ambiguous. Germline CDR1 and CDR2: LNHDA and SQIVND (reference sequence). The V and J ends lost 3 bases and 0 bases respectively, with 6 bases between them. The CDR3 length is 13 residues. The chain's CDR3 is CASSITLSYEQYF. CDR3 nucleotides: TGTGCCAGTAGTATTACCCTCTCCTACGAGCAGTACTTC.

The chain couples TRBV4-1 to TRBJ2-7, with D maybe TRBD1 (5 bases). The CDR3 has 14 amino acids. V was clipped by 4 bases and J by 3 bases, with 13 bases between them. In germline, CDR1 is MGHRA, CDR2 YSYEKL. In DNA form, the CDR3 reads TGCGCCAGCAGCCTCAGGGCGGTGGGCTACGAGCAGTACTTC. Translation: CASSLRAVGYEQYF.

This clone was counted once. This chain uses TRBV9 with TRBJ2-3; no clear D. This CDR3 contains 12 residues. CDR1 SGDLS and CDR2 YYNGEE come from the germline V gene. Trimming took off 3 bases at V and 2 bases at J, with 4 bases between the two ends. The CDR3 DNA follows: TGTGCCAGCAGCGGGGTCACAGATACGCAGTATTTT. Encoded protein: CASSGVTDTQYF.

This clone is a singleton in its sample. The rearrangement uses TRBV11-2 and TRBJ2-3; D remains unclear. Germline V gene lookup returns CDR1 SGHAT and CDR2 FQNNGV. V lost 2 bases and J lost 2, with 8 bases in between. This CDR3 region has 14 residues. CDR3 sequence reads: CASSLPGSTDTQYF. The CDR3 nucleotides read TGTGCCAGCAGCTTACCAGGCTCCACAGATACGCAGTATTTT.

This clone was counted once. The chain joins TRBV20-1 to TRBJ1-4; D is uncertain. Germline loops: CDR1 DFQATT, CDR2 SNEGSKA (reference sequence). This CDR3 is built from 9 residues. Trimming took 6 bases from V and 10 from J, leaving 6 bases between them. CDR3 region: CSAAPKLFF. The CDR3 DNA is TGCAGTGCAGCCCCAAAACTGTTTTTT.

The chain joins TRBV6-6 to TRBJ2-2; D is uncertain. V dropped 7 bases and J dropped 7 bases, with 4 bases sitting between them. The CDR3 length is 10 residues. Germline values: CDR1 MNHNY, CDR2 SVGAGI (reference sequence). The DNA for the CDR3 is TGTGCCAGCAAGTACGGGGAGCTGTTTTTT. It codes for CASKYGELFF.

The gene calls are TRBV6-5 and TRBJ2-3; D possibly corresponds to TRBD1 (6 bases). V was shortened by 6 bases and J by 0 bases, with 13 bases between the two germline ends. Germline assignment: CDR1 MNHEY and CDR2 SVGAGI. This CDR3 comprises 15 residues. CDR3 in amino acids: CASSPGAPSTDTQYF. The CDR3 nucleotides read TGTGCCAGCAGCCCAGGGGCTCCTAGCACAGATACGCAGTATTTT.

V gene TRBV14 combines with J gene TRBJ2-3, with D possibly TRBD2 on 5 matching bases. Germline-derived CDR1 and CDR2 are SGHDN and FVKESK. Trimming took 5 bases from V and 1 from J, leaving 16 bases between them. The CDR3 covers 16 residues. The CDR3 coding sequence is TGTGCCAGCAGCACAACGTGGGCCGGGGGCACAGATACGCAGTATTTT. As protein: CASSTTWAGGTDTQYF.

Remarks on this clone: One end of the junction does not line up with germline, which may come from a read error. This chain connects TRBV7-8 to TRBJ2-7, with 8 bases that match TRBD2. Per germline, CDR1 SGHVS and CDR2 FQNEAQ. CDR3 length: 13 residues. CDR3 amino acids: CASSLAGSYEQYF. The CDR3 DNA reads TGTGCCAGCAGTTTAGCGGGATCCTACGAGCAGTACTTC.

The chain is built from TRBV5-8 and TRBJ2-7; the match to TRBD1 covers 7 bases. The length of the CDR3 is 11 residues. CDR1 and CDR2 from the germline V gene are SGHTS and YDEGEE. The V segment lost 7 bases and the J segment 6 bases; nucleotides outside the gene matches: 4. CDR3 DNA sequence: TGTGCCAGCCTAACAGGGGTCGAGCAGTACTTC. It is translated as CASLTGVEQYF.

This chain joins TRBV13 and TRBJ2-3, with a possible D match to TRBD1 (5 bases). There are 13 residues in the CDR3. Germline values: CDR1 PRHDT, CDR2 FYEKMQ (reference sequence). Trimming removed 0 bases at V and 4 bases at J, with 5 bases between. Here the CDR3 reads CASSLGQADTQYF. CDR3 in DNA: TGTGCCAGCAGCTTAGGACAGGCAGATACGCAGTATTTT.

The J gene is TRBJ2-7, the V gene TRBV1. TRBV1 represents a pseudogene. CDR3 length: 11 residues. CDR3 sequence: CTSSQEGEQYF. DNA for the CDR3: TGCACCAGCAGCCAAGAGGGCGAGCAGTACTTC.

The chain joins TRBV28 to TRBJ2-7, with 13 bases lining up with TRBD2. This CDR3 contains 14 residues. Germline CDR1 MDHEN, CDR2 SYDVKM. V lost 3 bases, J lost 4 bases, and 0 bases stayed unmatched. The CDR3 is CASSLTSGRYEQYF. The CDR3 bases are TGTGCCAGCAGTTTGACTAGCGGGAGGTACGAGCAGTACTTC.

CDR3 sequence (DNA): TGTGCCAGCAGCGGAATGGGACTAGCACAAGAGACCCAGTACTTC. This encodes CASSGMGLAQETQYF. This sequence joins TRBV9 and TRBJ2-5; TRBD2 matches 9 bases. J gave up 2 bases and V 3 bases, and 5 bases lay outside the gene matches. There are 15 residues in the CDR3. Germline V CDR1 and CDR2: SGDLS, YYNGEE. The full variable domain, in which reference TRBV9 and TRBJ2-5 provide the parts outside the CDR3, is DSGVTQTPKHLITATGQRVTLRCSPRSGDLSVYWYQQSLDQGLQFLIQYYNGEERAKGNILERFSAQQFPDLHSELNLSSLELGDSALYFCASSGMGLAQETQYFGPGTRLLVL.

As regards this clone: At the DNA level, this CDR3 is encoded by other sequences in the same sample as well. J is TRBJ2-3 and V is TRBV6-5, with 7 bases that match TRBD1. This CDR3 region has 15 residues. Unmatched junction bases numbered 2, after V lost 0 bases and J lost 2 bases. In germline, CDR1 is MNHEY, CDR2 SVGAGI. This CDR3 is CASSYSGTATDTQYF. The CDR3 DNA reads TGTGCCAGCAGTTACTCGGGGACAGCCACAGATACGCAGTATTTT.

The chain couples TRBV6-6 to TRBJ1-1, with a weak D call TRBD1 (5 bases). Trimming took off 2 bases at V and 4 bases at J, with 11 bases between the two ends. Germline V gene sequence: CDR1 MNHNY, CDR2 SVGAGI (reference sequence). The CDR3 spans 14 residues. CDR3 in DNA: TGTGCCAGCAGTTACCGGAGGGGTGGCACTGAAGCTTTCTTT. Translation: CASSYRRGGTEAFF.

The V and J genes are TRBV7-9 and TRBJ2-5; 10 nucleotides align to TRBD1. The CDR3 contains 16 residues. The J segment lost 4 bases and the V segment lost 4 bases, leaving 9 bases of the junction unmatched. Germline CDR1 is SEHNR and CDR2 is FQNEAQ (reference sequence). The CDR3, as DNA: TGTGCCAGCAGCTCACCGGGACAGGGGCGAGGAGAGACCCAGTACTTC. It codes for CASSSPGQGRGETQYF.

The chain combines TRBV27 with TRBJ2-2, with unresolved D. The CDR3 covers 13 residues. V shed 1 base and J shed 4 bases, with 4 bases lying between them. In germline, CDR1 is MNHEY, CDR2 SMNVEV (reference sequence). The DNA of the CDR3 is TGTGCCAGCAGTTTATGGAGCACCGGGGAGCTGTTTTTT. Translated: CASSLWSTGELFF.

This chain connects TRBV7-8 to TRBJ2-3; no clear D gene. The germline gives CDR1 SGHVS, CDR2 FQNEAQ. This CDR3 is built from 14 residues. Between the trimmed V and J ends, which lost 5 bases and 10 bases, there was a span of 19 bases. The CDR3 bases are TGTGCCAGCAGCCCTGGACCTGGGCCCTCGGCGCAGTATTTT. Protein: CASSPGPGPSAQYF.

The chain links TRBV7-2 to TRBJ2-7; the D gene could be TRBD1 or TRBD2 (5 bases each). The CDR3 loop spans 15 amino acids. The germline V gene encodes CDR1 SGHTA and CDR2 FQGNSA. Trimming removed 3 bases from V and 2 bases from J, with 14 bases in between. The DNA of the CDR3 is TGTGCCAGCAGCTTGAATCCCGGGGCAGCCTACGAGCAGTACTTC. It codes for CASSLNPGAAYEQYF.

The chain joins TRBV11-2 to TRBJ2-7; no definite D call. The length of the CDR3 is 11 residues. Between the trimmed V and J ends, which lost 4 bases and 9 bases, there was a span of 10 bases. The germline V gene has CDR1 SGHAT and CDR2 FQNNGV. CDR3 sequence: CASSSIDVQYF. CDR3 sequence (DNA): TGTGCCAGCAGCTCCATAGATGTGCAGTACTTC.

V is TRBV28 and J is TRBJ2-2, with 7 bases aligning to TRBD1. There are 13 residues in the CDR3. Looked up from germline, CDR1 is MDHEN and CDR2 is SYDVKM. J lost 5 bases, V lost 6 bases, and 3 bases had no gene match. For the CDR3, the DNA is TGTGCCAGCAGCAAGGGGGCAACCGGGGAGCTGTTTTTT. Translating gives CASSKGATGELFF.

The chain uses TRBV27 and TRBJ2-1; D is ambiguous. The CDR3 has 12 amino acids. The V end was cut by 3 bases, the J end by 6 bases, with 6 bases between. Germline assignment: CDR1 MNHEY and CDR2 SMNVEV (reference sequence). The DNA of the CDR3 is TGTGCCAGCAGTTTCAGGCCCAATGAGCAGTTCTTC. Translation: CASSFRPNEQFF.

CDR3: CASSLRLPGGNQPQHF. CDR3 DNA: TGTGCCAGCAGCCTACGCCTCCCAGGGGGGAATCAGCCCCAGCATTTT. This chain connects TRBV5-5 to TRBJ1-5, with 7 bases identical to TRBD1. In germline, CDR1 is SGHKS, CDR2 YYEKEE (reference sequence). Losses at the gene ends were 4 bases for V and 4 bases for J; bases not matched to a gene: 11. The CDR3 spans 16 residues.

The chain couples TRBV9 to TRBJ2-2; 8 bases map to TRBD1. The CDR3 loop spans 17 amino acids. The V gene end was trimmed by 1 base and the J gene end by 7 bases; junction bases not matched to a gene: 12. Germline values: CDR1 SGDLS, CDR2 YYNGEE. CDR3 coding DNA: TGTGCCAGCAGCGTACTTGGGGGCGAGACAGGGGACGGGGAGCTGTTTTTT. Translation gives CASSVLGGETGDGELFF.